A single sample is the source of the 23 T cell receptor beta chains below, sequenced in a study of T cells in Graves' hyperthyroidism and ophthalmopathy. From RNA transcripts, TCR beta CDR3 regions were amplified. Using the HTBI primer set, a first-round RT-PCR was run on the TCR CDR3. One entry per CDR3 protein, called by TCRdb with MiXCR from the multiplex PCR reads. The sample holds approximately 640,000 distinct CDR3 sequences, 15% to 20% seen once. Material for sequencing was blood. These receptors all come from a man aged 45-65 years with Graves' hyperthyroidism.

V is TRBV5-1 and J is TRBJ1-5; D remains unclear. V was clipped by 2 bases and J by 7 bases, with 10 bases between them. This CDR3 has 13 residues. Germline-derived CDR1 and CDR2 are SGHRS and YFSETQ. The CDR3 loop is CASSFSTGQPQHF. DNA for the CDR3: TGCGCCAGCAGCTTCTCGACTGGACAGCCCCAGCATTTT.

This clonotype appeared many times. The gene calls are TRBV6-1 and TRBJ2-1, with 9 bases identical to TRBD2. This CDR3 has 18 residues. J gave up 1 base and V 5 bases, and 12 bases lay outside the gene matches. Germline CDR1 reads MNHNS; CDR2 reads SASEGT. The chain's CDR3 is CASSFRESGRRSYNEQFF. CDR3 nucleotide sequence: TGTGCCAGCAGTTTCAGAGAAAGCGGGAGGCGATCCTACAATGAGCAGTTCTTC.

This clonotype appeared many times. The CDR3 bases are TGTGCCAGCAGTGAACTTGAGGGAATCTATGGCTACACCTTC. It yields the protein CASSELEGIYGYTF. The V gene is TRBV2, the J gene TRBJ1-2; D is unresolved. V was clipped by 2 bases and J by 4 bases, with 11 bases between them. This CDR3 region has 14 residues. Per the germline V gene, CDR1 is SNHLY and CDR2 is FYNNEI.

The rearrangement uses TRBV5-6 and TRBJ1-5; D gene unclear. Germline loops: CDR1 SGHDT, CDR2 YYEEEE. V was pared by 8 bases and J by 2 bases, with 17 bases between. The CDR3 totals 15 residues. The CDR3 reads CASTSWRGGNQPQHF. The CDR3 DNA follows: TGTGCCAGTACATCCTGGCGAGGAGGCAATCAGCCCCAGCATTTT.

The V gene is TRBV29-1, the J gene TRBJ2-7, with TRBD1 identical over 10 bases. With V trimmed by 4 bases and J by 3 bases, 3 bases remained unmatched. CDR3 size: 13 residues. Germline V gene sequence: CDR1 SQVTM, CDR2 ANQGSEA. CDR3 DNA sequence: TGCAGCGTTGGGGGGACAGGGGTCTACGAGCAGTACTTC. Amino acids: CSVGGTGVYEQYF.

This chain links TRBV6-2 or TRBV6-3 with TRBJ1-5; no reliable D call. This CDR3 comprises 19 residues. Between the trimmed V and J ends, which lost 2 bases and 0 bases, there was a span of 20 bases. Germline CDR1 is MNHEY and CDR2 is SVGEGT. For the CDR3, the DNA is TGTGCCAGCAGTTACCGGTCCGCGTTGTCGGCAGGTAGCAATCAGCCCCAGCATTTT. Amino acids: CASSYRSALSAGSNQPQHF.

The rearrangement links TRBV30 to TRBJ2-1; D is unclear. Looked up from germline, CDR1 is GTSNPN and CDR2 is SVGIG (reference sequence). With 0 bases removed from V and 0 bases from J, the gap between germline ends came to 15 bases. The CDR3 contains 17 residues. CDR3: CAWSVRWAELSYNEQFF. DNA of the CDR3: TGTGCCTGGAGTGTAAGATGGGCCGAGCTCTCCTACAATGAGCAGTTCTTC.

This clonotype was observed many times. The CDR3 reads CASSGRLAGEYYEQYF. The CDR3, as DNA: TGTGCCAGCAGTGGGAGACTAGCGGGAGAATACTACGAGCAGTACTTC. This chain joins TRBV6-2 or TRBV6-3 and TRBJ2-7, with 12 bases fitting TRBD2. This CDR3 is built from 16 residues. Trimming removed 5 bases from V and 3 bases from J; junction bases left unmatched: 8. The V gene's germline CDR1 is MNHEY and CDR2 SVGEGT.

This clonotype was recorded many times. The chain employs TRBV29-1 and TRBJ2-1, with 7 bases fitting TRBD2. The CDR3 totals 16 residues. CDR1 is SQVTM and CDR2 is ANQGSEA in the germline V gene. Trimming took 0 bases from V and 0 from J; bases not matched to a gene: 5. The DNA for the CDR3 is TGCAGCGTTGAAGATGGGGGGGAGAGCTCCTACAATGAGCAGTTCTTC. This translates into CSVEDGGESSYNEQFF.

The J gene is TRBJ2-2, the V gene TRBV6-2 or TRBV6-3; 9 bases are shared with TRBD1. CDR3 length: 15 amino acids. V trimming: 5 bases; J trimming: 7 bases; junction bases outside the gene matches: 8. Germline V gene lookup returns CDR1 MNHEY and CDR2 SVGEGT. The CDR3 is CASSLSSTGGGELFF. The DNA for the CDR3 is TGTGCCAGCAGTCTTTCCTCGACAGGGGGCGGGGAGCTGTTTTTT.

This clonotype appeared many times. The chain uses TRBV29-1 and TRBJ2-3; D may be TRBD2 (6 bases). The V gene's germline CDR1 is SQVTM and CDR2 ANQGSEA. This CDR3 is 13 amino acids long. The V and J ends lost 8 bases and 1 base respectively, with 13 bases between them. CDR3 in amino acids: CSLRDAGTDTQYF. DNA for the CDR3: TGCAGCTTGCGGGACGCGGGCACAGATACGCAGTATTTT.

J is TRBJ2-7 and V is TRBV18, with 8 bases lining up with TRBD2. CDR1 KGHSH and CDR2 LQKENI come from the germline V gene. CDR3 length: 16 amino acids. With V trimmed by 6 bases and J by 4 bases, 14 bases remained unmatched. The CDR3: CASSHSEIAGQYEQYF. Here the CDR3 DNA reads TGTGCCAGCTCCCACTCAGAAATAGCGGGGCAATACGAGCAGTACTTC.

This clonotype has ten or more counts. The chain uses TRBV6-1 and TRBJ2-1, with a weak D call TRBD1 (6 bases). V lost 10 bases to trimming and J lost 7 bases, with 20 bases between them. The CDR3 consists of 14 residues. CDR1 and CDR2 from the germline V gene are MNHNS and SASEGT. The CDR3 DNA follows: TGTGCCACCGACTCTGGGGGCTTCCCAAATGAGCAGTTCTTC. It specifies CATDSGGFPNEQFF.

The rearrangement uses TRBV7-2 and TRBJ2-3; D is undetermined. Germline V gene lookup returns CDR1 SGHTA and CDR2 FQGNSA. This CDR3 contains 15 residues. Trimming left V 0 bases short and J 3 bases short, with 10 bases between. In DNA, the CDR3 is TGTGCCAGCAGCTTAGCGTACGCTCGGACAGATACGCAGTATTTT. It yields the protein CASSLAYARTDTQYF.

This clonotype has a count of ten or more. The genes are TRBV7-2 and TRBJ2-3, with a weak D call TRBD1 (6 bases). Trimming removed 3 bases from V and 6 bases from J, with 22 bases in between. Germline lookup yields CDR1 SGHTA and CDR2 FQGNSA. The CDR3 runs 17 residues. CDR3 in amino acids: CASSFARQAQDSDTQYF. In DNA form, the CDR3 reads TGTGCCAGCAGCTTCGCTCGACAGGCCCAGGATTCCGATACGCAGTATTTT.

This chain joins TRBV28 and TRBJ2-1; 11 bases match TRBD1. The CDR3 totals 16 residues. CDR1 and CDR2 from the germline V gene are MDHEN and SYDVKM. V shed 2 bases and J 5 bases; nucleotides not matched to a gene: 5. The CDR3, as DNA: TGTGCCAGCAGTTTAGGACAGGGGGCTCGAGACAATGAGCAGTTCTTC. As protein: CASSLGQGARDNEQFF.

The V gene is TRBV19, the J gene TRBJ1-5; 9 nucleotides align to TRBD1. The CDR3 totals 16 residues. Trimming cost V 5 bases and J 6 bases; bases outside gene matches: 11. The germline CDR1 and CDR2 sequences are LNHDA and SQIVND (reference sequence). The CDR3 nucleotides are TGTGCCAGTAGTTCCCAGGACAGGGGTAATGTTCAGCCCCAGCATTTT. This codes for CASSSQDRGNVQPQHF.

V usage is TRBV4-1 and J usage is TRBJ2-7, with D possibly TRBD1 on 6 matching bases. The germline gives CDR1 MGHRA, CDR2 YSYEKL. The V end lost 3 bases, the J end lost 2 bases, and 14 bases lay between the germline ends. The CDR3 extends over 15 amino acids. CDR3 DNA: TGCGCCAGCAGCCACGACACAGGGTCGACCTACGAGCAGTACTTC. Translating it yields CASSHDTGSTYEQYF.

Remarks on this clonotype: A read error may explain this, as a much larger clone is one base away. The chain employs TRBV14 and TRBJ2-7; D unclear. Germline V gene lookup returns CDR1 SGHDN and CDR2 FVKESK. The CDR3 is 12 amino acids. The germline V and J ends were trimmed by 1 base and 3 bases, with 4 bases remaining between them. This CDR3 is CASSQVYYEQYF. The CDR3, as DNA: TGTGCCAGCAGCCAAGTCTACTACGAGCAGTACTTC.

V and J are TRBV6-6 and TRBJ2-1; D assignment may be TRBD1 or TRBD2 (5 bases each). V lost 0 bases and J lost 7, with 13 bases in between. Germline V gene data show CDR1 as MNHNY and CDR2 as SVGAGI (reference sequence). The CDR3 length is 15 residues. CDR3 coding DNA: TGTGCCAGCAGTTACTCGGACGGGGCGAGGAATGAGCAGTTCTTC. It yields the protein CASSYSDGARNEQFF.

The chain is built from TRBV29-1 and TRBJ1-2; D gene ambiguous. The germline V gene encodes CDR1 SQVTM and CDR2 ANQGSEA. Between the trimmed V and J ends, which lost 4 bases and 0 bases, there was a span of 9 bases. CDR3 length equals 13 residues. The CDR3 DNA is TGCAGCGTTGCCCGGGTTACTAACTATGGCTACACCTTC. Encoded protein: CSVARVTNYGYTF.

The chain combines TRBV19 with TRBJ1-5; D gene ambiguous. The CDR3 sequence is 15 residues long. Germline values: CDR1 LNHDA, CDR2 SQIVND (reference sequence). The V gene lost 2 bases and the J gene lost 4 bases, with 12 bases spanning the gap. CDR3 sequence: CASSILAGPNQPQHF. The DNA for the CDR3 is TGTGCCAGTAGTATACTCGCAGGTCCTAATCAGCCCCAGCATTTT.

The chain combines TRBV7-2 with TRBJ2-3; 11 nucleotides align to TRBD2. Germline-derived CDR1 and CDR2 are SGHTA and FQGNSA. J was trimmed by 0 bases and V by 5 bases; bases with no gene match: 4. CDR3 length: 16 amino acids. The CDR3 spells CASSKTSGTSTDTQYF. CDR3 DNA sequence: TGTGCCAGCAGCAAGACTAGCGGGACTAGCACAGATACGCAGTATTTT.